The rows below give T cell receptor beta chains drawn from one sample of a study of cytomegalovirus exposure and HLA in healthy donors. Profiling relied on immunoSEQ multiplex PCR, and the TCRdb table lists in-frame clones only, not all of them. The table shows 70,000 or so clones, with around 95% occurring only once. The sequenced material came from PBMCs. The receptors shown here come from a woman aged 18-29 years in good health and CMV-seropositive. CDR3s include the opening cysteine and the closing phenylalanine or tryptophan. The order of the fields is D gene, clone size, CDR3 length, V gene, J gene, CDR3 protein, CDR3 DNA. A D gene is named only where the DNA matches it firmly. Size tells how often a clone was seen (once, few, many) or the class of an expanded clone, and some rows leave it out.

.	.	15	TRBV5-1	TRBJ2-1	CASSLTGSSYNEQFF	TGCGCCAGCAGCTTGACCGGGAGCTCCTACAATGAGCAGTTCTTC
TRBD2	.	20	TRBV5-1	TRBJ2-1	CASSLAGGTSDGGVYNEQFF	TGCGCCAGCAGCTTGGCCGGAGGGACTAGCGACGGCGGGGTATACAATGAGCAGTTCTTC
.	.	13	TRBV4-3	TRBJ1-2	CASSQGTVSSYTF	TGCGCCAGCAGCCAAGGGACAGTTTCGAGCTACACCTTC
TRBD2	.	16	TRBV7-8	TRBJ2-1	CASSWASGTSYNEQFF	TGTGCCAGCAGCTGGGCTAGCGGGACCTCCTACAATGAGCAGTTCTTC
TRBD2	.	16	TRBV25-1	TRBJ2-3	CASSDISGRFTDTQYF	TGTGCCAGCAGTGATATTAGCGGGAGGTTCACAGATACGCAGTATTTT
TRBD1	.	14	TRBV6-1	TRBJ1-4	CASRTGSTNEKLFF	TGTGCCAGCAGGACAGGGTCAACTAATGAAAAACTGTTTTTT
.	.	15	TRBV5-1	TRBJ1-5	CASSLGTLSNQPQHF	TGCGCCAGCAGCTTGGGGACACTTAGCAATCAGCCCCAGCATTTT
.	.	15	TRBV5-1	TRBJ2-2	CASSFEGGITGELFF	TGCGCCAGCAGCTTCGAGGGAGGTATCACCGGGGAGCTGTTTTTT
.	.	17	TRBV4-3	TRBJ2-2	CASSQDLGTAGGGELFF	TGCGCCAGCAGCCAAGATTTAGGGACAGCGGGCGGCGGGGAGCTGTTTTTT
TRBD1	.	15	TRBV6-5	TRBJ1-6	CASNSQGVGGSPLHF	TGTGCCAGCAATTCTCAGGGGGTAGGGGGTTCACCCCTCCACTTT
.	.	15	TRBV6-1	TRBJ2-2	CASSESGGGTGELFF	TGTGCCAGCAGTGAAAGTGGGGGCGGGACCGGGGAGCTGTTTTTT
.	.	11	TRBV11-3	TRBJ2-1	CASSLANEQFF	TGTGCCAGCAGCTTGGCCAATGAGCAGTTCTTC
.	.	12	TRBV12-5	TRBJ2-7	CASGLVSFEQYF	TGTGCTAGTGGTTTGGTATCCTTCGAGCAGTACTTC
TRBD2	.	12	TRBV18	TRBJ2-7	CASSPRGGEQYF	TGTGCCAGCTCACCCCGGGGGGGCGAGCAGTACTTC
.	.	14	TRBV2	TRBJ2-5	CASSQEQGPETQYF	TGTGCCAGCAGTCAAGAACAGGGACCAGAGACCCAGTACTTC
.	.	16	TRBV23-1	TRBJ2-1	CASSQSGRQVNNEQFF	TGCGCCAGCAGTCAATCGGGGCGGCAGGTGAACAATGAGCAGTTCTTC
.	.	13	TRBV2	TRBJ2-1	CASTYGTNNEQFF	TGTGCCAGCACCTACGGGACAAACAATGAGCAGTTCTTC
TRBD2	.	14	TRBV5-4	TRBJ2-2	CASSLVGGVGELFF	TGTGCCAGCAGCTTGGTTGGGGGGGTCGGGGAGCTGTTTTTT
.	.	14	TRBV11-3	TRBJ2-3	CASSVGASSHTQYF	TGTGCCAGCAGCGTCGGAGCTTCTTCTCATACGCAGTATTTT
TRBD2	.	15	TRBV7-8	TRBJ2-7	CASSLTTSIRNEQYF	TGTGCCAGCAGCTTAACGACTAGCATAAGAAACGAGCAGTACTTC
TRBD1	.	14	TRBV30	TRBJ1-2	CAWSMTGGRDGYTF	TGTGCCTGGAGTATGACAGGGGGGAGGGATGGCTACACCTTC
TRBD1	.	15	TRBV5-1	TRBJ1-2	CASSWGQGSHYGYTF	TGCGCCAGCAGCTGGGGACAGGGATCCCACTATGGCTACACCTTC
TRBD2	once	19	TRBV2	TRBJ2-1	CASSEGWAGGSSSYNEQFF	TGTGCCAGCAGTGAAGGTTGGGCGGGCGGGAGTAGTTCCTACAATGAGCAGTTCTTC
TRBD1	.	15	TRBV5-1	TRBJ2-7	CASSVEVTGDDEQYF	TGCGCCAGCAGCGTCGAGGTCACAGGGGACGACGAGCAGTACTTC
.	.	14	TRBV6-1	TRBJ2-7	CASKPLAGPSEQYF	TGTGCCAGCAAACCTCTGGCAGGTCCCTCCGAGCAGTACTTC
.	.	13	TRBV2	TRBJ2-7	CASSDYLSGEQYF	TGTGCCAGCAGTGACTACCTGAGTGGCGAGCAGTACTTC
TRBD2	once	15	TRBV9	TRBJ2-1	CASSLSGLAGDEQFF	TGTGCCAGCAGCCTGAGCGGACTAGCGGGGGATGAGCAGTTCTTC
TRBD1	.	14	TRBV27	TRBJ1-2	CASSPDRRDYGYTF	TGTGCCAGCAGTCCGGACAGGAGGGACTATGGCTACACCTTC
TRBD1	.	14	TRBV30	TRBJ1-4	CAWSEGQGGEKLFF	TGTGCCTGGAGTGAGGGACAGGGAGGGGAAAAACTGTTTTTT
.	.	14	TRBV11-2	TRBJ2-2	CASSPGQGGGELFF	TGTGCCAGCAGCCCTGGGCAGGGCGGCGGGGAGCTGTTTTTT
.	.	14	TRBV6-1	TRBJ1-6	CASGPLRANSPLHF	TGTGCCAGCGGACCGTTGAGGGCCAATTCACCCCTCCACTTT
TRBD1	.	15	TRBV30	TRBJ2-2	CAWYAGTANTGELFF	TGTGCCTGGTACGCCGGGACAGCAAACACCGGGGAGCTGTTTTTT
TRBD2	.	15	TRBV7-2	TRBJ2-7	CASSPGTSRTYEQYF	TGTGCCAGCAGCCCCGGGACTAGCCGTACCTACGAGCAGTACTTC
.	.	13	TRBV11-3	TRBJ1-6	CAQRGTLYSPLHF	TGTGCCCAGAGGGGGACATTGTATTCACCCCTCCACTTT
.	.	15	TRBV30	TRBJ2-7	CAWSHARASNYEQYF	TGTGCCTGGAGCCATGCCAGGGCATCCAACTACGAGCAGTACTTC
.	.	13	TRBV7-6	TRBJ1-4	CASSPVTNEKLFF	TGTGCCAGCAGCCCGGTAACTAATGAAAAACTGTTTTTT
.	.	15	TRBV6-5	TRBJ2-3	CASTPGAVATDTQYF	TGTGCCAGCACCCCCGGAGCGGTCGCCACAGATACGCAGTATTTT
.	.	14	TRBV2	TRBJ2-1	CASWGTGVGNEQFF	TGTGCCAGCTGGGGGACTGGCGTCGGCAATGAGCAGTTCTTC
TRBD1	.	15	TRBV6-5	TRBJ2-7	CASSPRRDRGYEQYF	TGTGCCAGCAGTCCCCGACGGGACAGGGGCTACGAGCAGTACTTC
TRBD1	.	14	TRBV5-1	TRBJ2-3	CASSLTTGGDTQYF	TGCGCCAGCAGCCTTACGACAGGGGGAGATACGCAGTATTTT
TRBD1	.	15	TRBV6-6	TRBJ2-7	CASSYNRGRGNEQYF	TGTGCCAGCAGTTACAACAGGGGGCGCGGGAACGAGCAGTACTTC
.	.	14	TRBV27	TRBJ1-4	CASSLWQGNEKLFF	TGTGCCAGCAGTTTATGGCAGGGGAATGAAAAACTGTTTTTT
TRBD2	few	16	TRBV27	TRBJ2-7	CASSLGTGTSGNEQYF	TGTGCCAGCAGTTTGGGGACCGGGACTAGCGGGAACGAGCAGTACTTC
.	.	13	TRBV19	TRBJ2-7	CASSVTLVSEQYF	TGTGCCAGTAGTGTCACACTAGTAAGCGAGCAGTACTTC
TRBD2	once	14	TRBV7-2	TRBJ2-5	CASSPSGREETQYF	TGTGCCAGCAGCCCCAGCGGGAGAGAGGAGACCCAGTACTTC
TRBD2	.	14	TRBV27	TRBJ2-7	CASRRLAGVDEQYF	TGTGCCAGCAGGCGACTAGCGGGTGTGGACGAGCAGTACTTC
.	.	14	TRBV29-1	TRBJ2-7	CSVEDRGNGYEQYF	TGCAGCGTTGAAGATCGCGGGAATGGTTACGAGCAGTACTTC
.	.	12	TRBV7-3	TRBJ1-5	CASSPPDQPQHF	TGTGCCAGCAGCCCCCCTGATCAGCCCCAGCATTTT
TRBD2	.	18	TRBV2	TRBJ2-3	CASRGQRLAGGPTDTQYF	TGTGCCAGCAGGGGCCAGAGACTAGCGGGGGGGCCGACAGATACGCAGTATTTT
.	.	12	TRBV30	TRBJ1-1	CAWSQGNTEAFF	TGTGCCTGGAGCCAGGGGAACACTGAAGCTTTCTTT
.	.	15	TRBV5-1	TRBJ2-1	CASSLEQTSYNEQFF	TGCGCCAGCAGCTTGGAACAGACCTCCTACAATGAGCAGTTCTTC
TRBD2	.	16	TRBV7-9	TRBJ2-1	CASSSPLAGRADEQFF	TGTGCCAGCAGCTCGCCACTAGCGGGACGAGCGGATGAGCAGTTCTTC
.	.	13	TRBV11-3	TRBJ1-1	CASSLVRDTEAFF	TGTGCCAGCAGCTTAGTGAGGGACACTGAAGCTTTCTTT
.	.	16	TRBV15	TRBJ2-2	CATSRDPGGSTGELFF	TGTGCCACCAGCAGAGATCCAGGGGGGAGCACCGGGGAGCTGTTTTTT
.	.	15	TRBV5-1	TRBJ2-7	CASSRGQGESYEQYF	TGCGCCAGCAGCCGTGGGCAGGGCGAGTCCTACGAGCAGTACTTC